The present TCR beta chain was sequenced within a study of Tregs in tolerant kidney transplant recipients. Overall study results and limits: Biological reproducibility was not directly addressed in this study. The most relevant donor-specific Treg TCRbeta repertoire apparently came from expansion with activated donor B cells.

Notes on this clone: The antigen remains undetermined.

This CDR3 contains 13 residues. V dropped 10 bases and J dropped 4 bases, with 16 bases sitting between them. Germline V gives CDR1 ENHRY, CDR2 SYGVKD. This table comes from immunoSEQ multiplex PCR, and its TCRdb copy is limited to in-frame clones, with some not included. This sample has about 73,000 clones, with roughly 98% found just once. Sequenced material: CD4+ T cells from blood, taken before the transplant. The V gene is TRBV10-3, the J gene TRBJ1-1; unclear D gene. This TCR derives from a human donor who received a combined kidney and bone marrow transplant. The CDR3 loop reads CATGKVEGTEAFF. CDR3 sequence (DNA): TGTGCCACGGGGAAGGTAGAGGGCACTGAAGCTTTCTTT.